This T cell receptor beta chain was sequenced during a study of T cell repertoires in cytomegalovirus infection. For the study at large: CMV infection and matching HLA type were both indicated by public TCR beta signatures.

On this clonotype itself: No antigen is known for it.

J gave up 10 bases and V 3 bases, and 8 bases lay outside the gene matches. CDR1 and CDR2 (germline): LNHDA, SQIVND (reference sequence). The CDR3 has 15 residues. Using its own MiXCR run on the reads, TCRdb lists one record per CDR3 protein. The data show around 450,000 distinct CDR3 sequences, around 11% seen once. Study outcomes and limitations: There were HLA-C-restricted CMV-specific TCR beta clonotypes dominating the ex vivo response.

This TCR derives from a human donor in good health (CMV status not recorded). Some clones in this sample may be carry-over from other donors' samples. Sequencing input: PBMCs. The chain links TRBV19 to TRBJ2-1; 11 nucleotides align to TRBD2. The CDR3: CASSILTSGTSEQFF. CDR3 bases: TGTGCCAGTAGTATTCTGACTAGCGGGACCTCCGAGCAGTTCTTC. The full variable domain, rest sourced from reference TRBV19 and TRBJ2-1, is DGGITQSPKYLFRKEGQNVTLSCEQNLNHDAMYWYRQDPGQGLRLIYYSQIVNDFQKGDIAEGYSVSREKKESFPLTVTSAQKNPTAFYLCASSILTSGTSEQFFGPGTRLTVL.